The 13 T cell receptor beta chains below were found in one sample sequenced in a study of cytomegalovirus exposure and HLA in healthy donors. PCR employed 60 Vbeta and 13 Jbeta primers. Some clones are missing from TCRdb's copy, which holds only in-frame ones; the method was immunoSEQ multiplex PCR. Of under 120,000 clones in the sample, around two thirds were seen once. Sequences were obtained from PBMCs. The receptor set was obtained from a man aged 45-65 years in good health and CMV-seropositive.

V is TRBV5-1 and J is TRBJ2-7; TRBD1 is a possible D gene (8 bases). Trimming took 4 bases from V and 5 from J, leaving 16 bases between them. CDR1 SGHRS and CDR2 YFSETQ come from the germline V gene. The CDR3 is made up of 14 amino acids. DNA for the CDR3: TGCGCCAGCAGCGGGGGGGGACAGGTTAACGAGCAGTACTTC. This encodes CASSGGGQVNEQYF. Complete variable domain (other parts from reference TRBV5-1 and TRBJ2-7): KAGVTQTPRYLIKTRGQQVTLSCSPISGHRSVSWYQQTPGQGLQFLFEYFSETQRNKGNFPGRFSGRQFSNSRSEMNVSTLELGDSALYLCASSGGGQVNEQYFGPGTRLTVT.

This chain uses TRBV27 with TRBJ1-5; D ambiguous. CDR1 and CDR2 (germline): MNHEY, SMNVEV (reference sequence). Trimming removed 5 bases from V and 0 bases from J, with 11 bases in between. This CDR3 contains 15 residues. This CDR3 reads CASSAEFDSNQPQHF. CDR3 coding DNA: TGTGCCAGCAGTGCCGAGTTCGATAGCAATCAGCCCCAGCATTTT.

This clone was seen a single time. The chain links TRBV25-1 to TRBJ2-5; 11 bases fit TRBD2. Gene TRBJ2-7 matches the end of the DNA better, so the J call may be wrong. Germline V gene sequence: CDR1 MGHDK, CDR2 SYGVNS. The CDR3 is 17 amino acids. The CDR3 sequence is CASSESPPTSGNYEQYF. DNA for the CDR3: TGTGCCAGCAGTGAATCCCCCCCGACTAGCGGGAACTACGAGCAGTACTTC.

This chain links TRBV27 with TRBJ2-1, with D maybe TRBD2 (7 bases). The CDR3 sequence is 15 residues long. Germline V gene sequence: CDR1 MNHEY, CDR2 SMNVEV (reference sequence). Between the trimmed V and J ends, which lost 1 base and 5 bases, there was a span of 12 bases. DNA for the CDR3: TGTGCCAGCAGTTTATACCGGGGGGCGGACAATGAGCAGTTCTTC. It encodes CASSLYRGADNEQFF.

A few counts support this clone. The chain is built from TRBV7-9 and TRBJ2-5; D unclear. Trimming took 3 bases from V and 2 from J, leaving 16 bases between them. Germline V gene data show CDR1 as SEHNR and CDR2 as FQNEAQ (reference sequence). The CDR3 is 16 residues long. The CDR3 coding sequence is TGTGCCAGCAGCTTGGATTGGGCCTCACTTCAAGAGACCCAGTACTTC. Translating gives CASSLDWASLQETQYF.

V gene TRBV7-2 combines with J gene TRBJ2-3; 7 nucleotides agree with TRBD1. CDR1 is SGHTA and CDR2 is FQGNSA in the germline V gene. Unmatched junction bases numbered 10, after V lost 4 bases and J lost 3 bases. This CDR3 region has 16 residues. The CDR3 region has the DNA TGTGCCAGCAGCTCCCGACCGGGACAGTTTACAGATACGCAGTATTTT. This sequence encodes CASSSRPGQFTDTQYF.

The chain is built from TRBV5-1 and TRBJ2-5; 10 positions agree with TRBD2. TRBJ2-7 explains the end of the DNA better; the J call may be wrong. The CDR3 length is 15 residues. Germline CDR1 is SGHRS and CDR2 is YFSETQ. Here the CDR3 reads CASRSGTSETYEQYF. CDR3 bases: TGCGCCAGCAGGTCGGGGACTAGCGAAACCTACGAGCAGTACTTC.

This clone has only a few counts. The rearrangement joins TRBV5-1 to TRBJ1-1; a weak D match, TRBD1 (5 bases). The CDR3 loop spans 13 amino acids. V dropped 2 bases and J dropped 1 base, with 6 bases sitting between them. CDR1 is SGHRS, CDR2 YFSETQ, per germline. The CDR3 nucleotides read TGCGCCAGCAGCTTACAGGAGAACACTGAAGCTTTCTTT. Amino acid sequence: CASSLQENTEAFF.

The gene calls are TRBV19 and TRBJ2-7, with 8 bases matching TRBD1. With V trimmed by 5 bases and J by 5 bases, 2 bases remained unmatched. The CDR3 totals 12 residues. The V gene's germline CDR1 is LNHDA and CDR2 SQIVND (reference sequence). Here the CDR3 reads CASSSQGDEQYF. The DNA of the CDR3 is TGTGCCAGTAGTTCACAGGGGGACGAGCAGTACTTC.

The gene calls are TRBV11-2 and TRBJ1-1; possible D gene TRBD1, 6 bases. The CDR3 is 12 amino acids. CDR1 and CDR2 (germline): SGHAT, FQNNGV. The V end was cut by 5 bases, the J end by 12 bases, with 16 bases between. As DNA, the CDR3 is TGTGCCAGCAGCGATCAGTACAGGGAGACTTTCTTT. This gives the protein CASSDQYRETFF.

The V call is TRBV6-6, the J call TRBJ1-1; 8 nucleotides align to TRBD1. The germline gives CDR1 MNHNY, CDR2 SVGAGI (reference sequence). V lost 4 bases to trimming and J lost 7 bases; unmatched junction nucleotides: 2. The CDR3 has 12 amino acids. The CDR3 sequence: CASSSGGFEAFF. In DNA, the CDR3 is TGTGCCAGCAGTTCAGGGGGCTTTGAAGCTTTCTTT.

The chain combines TRBV18 with TRBJ1-1; TRBD1 might be the D (5 bases). Germline lookup yields CDR1 KGHSH and CDR2 LQKENI. Trimming took 1 base from V and 8 from J, leaving 11 bases between them. The CDR3 runs 13 residues. CDR3 coding DNA: TGTGCCAGCTCACCACTGGCTGGACAAGAAGCTTTCTTT. Residues: CASSPLAGQEAFF.

This chain uses TRBV30 with TRBJ2-2; 9 bases align to TRBD2. V was clipped by 3 bases and J by 7 bases; unmatched bases: 18. This CDR3 comprises 18 residues. Germline V gene data show CDR1 as GTSNPN and CDR2 as SVGIG (reference sequence). The CDR3 sequence: CAWRIGVAGGPPVGELFF. Here the CDR3 DNA reads TGTGCCTGGAGAATCGGCGTGGCGGGAGGGCCCCCGGTCGGGGAGCTGTTTTTT.